Below are 2 T cell receptor beta chains sequenced from a single sample in a study of identical twins. Each CDR3 protein is one row after TCRdb ran MiXCR on the 5' RACE reads. This table holds 400,000 to 550,000 distinct CDR3 sequences, 13% to 15% found once. The data were also submitted as part of a second study, on yellow fever vaccine responses in identical twins.

The sample comprised CD4+ T cells sorted from blood. Receptors were obtained from a woman aged 18 to 35 in good health.

V usage is TRBV19 and J usage is TRBJ2-2; D remains unclear. CDR1 and CDR2 (germline): LNHDA, SQIVND (reference sequence). Trimming left V 3 bases short and J 4 bases short, with 6 bases between. The CDR3 covers 13 residues. CDR3 protein: CASSIVLTGELFF. CDR3 in DNA: TGTGCCAGTAGTATCGTCCTCACCGGGGAGCTGTTTTTT. Drawing the rest from reference TRBV19 and TRBJ2-2, the complete variable domain is DGGITQSPKYLFRKEGQNVTLSCEQNLNHDAMYWYRQDPGQGLRLIYYSQIVNDFQKGDIAEGYSVSREKKESFPLTVTSAQKNPTAFYLCASSIVLTGELFFGEGSRLTVL.

There are a few counts of this clonotype. J is TRBJ1-1 and V is TRBV29-1, with D possibly matching TRBD1 (5 bases). V was cut by 6 bases and J by 0 bases, with 11 bases left in between. The CDR3 contains 13 residues. Germline V CDR1 and CDR2: SQVTM, ANQGSEA. The CDR3 loop reads CSVAGRMNTEAFF. CDR3 nucleotides: TGCAGCGTGGCGGGACGGATGAACACTGAAGCTTTCTTT.